The rows below give T cell receptor beta chains drawn from one sample of a study of neurological immune-mediated disorders. TCRdb fed the 5' RACE reads into MiXCR, producing one record per CDR3 protein. The profile shows 50,000 or so distinct CDR3 sequences, around 3.6% of them singletons. The sequenced material came from PBMCs. These receptors were collected from a man aged 25-40 years with multiple sclerosis. Each CDR3 is given with its conserved first and last residue. Each record gives: D gene, J gene, V gene, clone size, CDR3 protein, CDR3 DNA. The D gene is left open where the match is weak. Size is omitted from some rows. Given values are once, few, many or a class for expanded clones.

d_gene: -; j_gene: TRBJ2-5; v_gene: TRBV7-9; abundance: many; CDR3aa: CASSQWGETQYF; CDR3nt: TGTGCCAGCAGCCAGTGGGGGGAGACCCAGTACTTC
d_gene: -; j_gene: TRBJ2-4; v_gene: TRBV5-6; abundance: many; CDR3aa: CASSRNEDLIQYF; CDR3nt: TGTGCCAGCAGCCGTAACGAGGATTTAATTCAGTACTTC
d_gene: TRBD1; j_gene: TRBJ1-1; v_gene: TRBV20-1; abundance: many; CDR3aa: CSAPRTGVDTEAFF; CDR3nt: TGCAGTGCTCCCCGGACAGGAGTTGATACTGAAGCTTTCTTT
d_gene: TRBD1; j_gene: TRBJ2-7; v_gene: TRBV18; abundance: many; CDR3aa: CASSPSGTGEQYF; CDR3nt: TGTGCCAGCTCACCCTCTGGGACAGGCGAGCAGTACTTC
d_gene: TRBD2; j_gene: TRBJ2-2; v_gene: TRBV20-1; abundance: many; CDR3aa: CSARPPGQRGTGELFF; CDR3nt: TGCAGTGCTAGGCCCCCGGGGCAGCGGGGCACCGGGGAGCTGTTTTTT
d_gene: -; j_gene: TRBJ2-2; v_gene: TRBV5-1; abundance: -; CDR3aa: CASSYDSFGTGELFF; CDR3nt: TGCGCCAGCAGCTACGACAGTTTTGGCACCGGGGAGCTGTTTTTT
d_gene: -; j_gene: TRBJ2-7; v_gene: TRBV7-9; abundance: many; CDR3aa: CASSSRFTYEQYF; CDR3nt: TGTGCCAGCAGCTCCCGTTTTACCTACGAGCAGTACTTC
d_gene: TRBD2; j_gene: TRBJ2-7; v_gene: TRBV5-1; abundance: many; CDR3aa: CASSLVSGGTYEQYF; CDR3nt: TGCGCCAGCAGCTTGGTCAGCGGGGGGACCTACGAGCAGTACTTC
d_gene: -; j_gene: TRBJ2-1; v_gene: TRBV20-1; abundance: many; CDR3aa: CSAHGFSGSYNEQFF; CDR3nt: TGCAGTGCGCATGGCTTTAGCGGCTCCTACAATGAGCAGTTCTTC
d_gene: -; j_gene: TRBJ1-2; v_gene: TRBV20-1; abundance: many; CDR3aa: CSARDRQDAIYGYTF; CDR3nt: TGCAGTGCTAGAGACCGCCAGGACGCGATATATGGCTACACCTTC
d_gene: -; j_gene: TRBJ2-5; v_gene: TRBV20-1; abundance: many; CDR3aa: CSARDRETQYF; CDR3nt: TGCAGTGCTAGAGATAGGGAGACCCAGTACTTC
d_gene: -; j_gene: TRBJ1-4; v_gene: TRBV7-6; abundance: few; CDR3aa: CASSGQGNEKLFF; CDR3nt: TGTGCCAGCAGCGGCCAGGGGAATGAAAAACTGTTTTTT
d_gene: TRBD1; j_gene: TRBJ1-2; v_gene: TRBV5-1; abundance: many; CDR3aa: CASSPGDSYGYTF; CDR3nt: TGCGCCAGCAGCCCGGGGGACAGCTATGGCTACACCTTC
d_gene: TRBD1; j_gene: TRBJ2-1; v_gene: TRBV20-1; abundance: many; CDR3aa: CSARLPGQGFNEQFF; CDR3nt: TGCAGTGCTAGACTTCCGGGACAGGGGTTTAATGAGCAGTTCTTC
d_gene: -; j_gene: TRBJ1-6; v_gene: TRBV9; abundance: many; CDR3aa: CASSVDGASPLHF; CDR3nt: TGTGCCAGCAGCGTAGATGGGGCTTCACCCCTCCACTTT
d_gene: -; j_gene: TRBJ1-5; v_gene: TRBV7-8; abundance: many; CDR3aa: CASSSKGGENSNQPQHF; CDR3nt: TGTGCCAGCAGTTCCAAAGGCGGAGAGAATAGCAATCAGCCCCAGCATTTT